This T cell receptor beta chain comes out of a study of technical replicates of blood from a handful of donors. Repertoires were generated with immunoSEQ multiplex PCR, while TCRdb's copy carries only in-frame clones and drops some. The sample includes over 50,000 clones, about 93% of them seen just once. CDR3 size: 16 residues. Trimming took 2 bases from V and 2 from J; bases not matched to a gene: 9. Germline V CDR1 and CDR2: SGHRS, YFSETQ. Input material: PBMCs. The V and J genes are TRBV5-1 and TRBJ2-7, with TRBD2 identical over 8 bases. This sequence originates from a human donor in good health. Some clones in this sample may be carry-over from other donors' samples. CDR3 sequence reads: CASSFLTSGQTYEQYF. DNA of the CDR3: TGCGCCAGCAGCTTCCTAACTAGCGGCCAAACCTACGAGCAGTACTTC.